The 11 T cell receptor beta chains given below trace back to one sample, sequenced in a study of monozygotic twins with inflammatory bowel disease. TCRdb reprocessed the 5' RACE reads; each CDR3 protein has one entry and no DNA is given. In all, the sample yields roughly 100,000 distinct CDR3 sequences. The sample consisted of blood. The receptors stem from a human donor with ulcerative colitis or Crohn's disease, or a healthy co-twin of an affected twin (not recorded which).

This chain uses TRBV12-3 or TRBV12-4 with TRBJ2-5; with no DNA, the TCRdb D assignment of TRBD1 cannot be verified. The CDR3 extends over 13 amino acids. The CDR3 is CASTLGGFETQYF.

The V and J genes are TRBV6-5 and TRBJ1-1. Germline V CDR1 and CDR2: MNHEY, SVGAGI. CDR3 size: 12 residues. The CDR3 protein is CASSNPSRAPFF.

The rearrangement links TRBV5-1 to TRBJ2-7; the TRBD2 assignment by TCRdb is unverifiable without DNA. CDR3 size: 15 residues. CDR1 is SGHRS, CDR2 YFSETQ, per germline. The CDR3 loop reads CASSLIPGVAYEQYF.

This chain connects TRBV5-1 to TRBJ2-5. Germline values: CDR1 SGHRS, CDR2 YFSETQ. This CDR3 spans 11 amino acids. CDR3 sequence: CASSTGETQYF.

The chain is built from TRBV6-1 and TRBJ2-1; the D call from TCRdb, TRBD1, cannot be confirmed without DNA. Germline CDR1 is MNHNS and CDR2 is SASEGT. This CDR3 is built from 14 residues. CDR3 sequence reads: CASSRTGGKNEQFF.

The chain recombines TRBV7-8 with TRBJ1-6. CDR3 size: 16 residues. Germline CDR1 reads SGHVS; CDR2 reads FQNEAQ. The chain's CDR3 is CASSLASARTNSPLHF.

CDR3 protein: CASSPASSGLSSYEQYF. V and J are TRBV4-3 and TRBJ2-7; TCRdb indicates TRBD2, and absent DNA this call remains unverified. CDR1 is LGHNA and CDR2 is YSLEER in the germline V gene. The CDR3 spans 17 residues.

The chain joins TRBV28 to TRBJ2-7; TCRdb names TRBD2, which stays unverified in the absence of DNA. CDR1 is MDHEN, CDR2 SYDVKM, per germline. The CDR3 runs to 15 residues. This CDR3 reads CASLRTSGPTGEQYF.

The CDR3 loop reads CASSLSGTFYGYTF. The J gene is TRBJ1-2, the V gene TRBV27; TCRdb proposes TRBD1, but this gene call is untestable without DNA. The length of the CDR3 is 14 residues. The germline gives CDR1 MNHEY, CDR2 SMNVEV (reference sequence).

The chain has TRBV5-6 and TRBJ2-7; TCRdb picks TRBD2, but there is no DNA to check that call. This CDR3 is 16 amino acids long. Per the germline V gene, CDR1 is SGHDT and CDR2 is YYEEEE. The CDR3 spells CASTQWAGGWAYEQYF.

This sequence joins TRBV2 and TRBJ2-7; the D call of TRBD1 rests on TCRdb alone, since no DNA is present to check it. The length of the CDR3 is 14 residues. Looked up from germline, CDR1 is SNHLY and CDR2 is FYNNEI. This CDR3 is CASSDGTGTYEQYF.